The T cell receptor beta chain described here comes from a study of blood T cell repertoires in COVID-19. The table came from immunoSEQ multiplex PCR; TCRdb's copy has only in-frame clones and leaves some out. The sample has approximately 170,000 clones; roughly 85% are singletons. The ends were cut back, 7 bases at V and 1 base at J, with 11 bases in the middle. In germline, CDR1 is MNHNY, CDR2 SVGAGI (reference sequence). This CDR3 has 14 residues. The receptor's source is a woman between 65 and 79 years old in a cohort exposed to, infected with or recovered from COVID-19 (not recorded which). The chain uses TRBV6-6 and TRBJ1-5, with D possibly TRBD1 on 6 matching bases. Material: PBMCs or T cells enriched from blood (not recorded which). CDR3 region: CASTRTGSNQPQHF. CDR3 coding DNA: TGTGCCAGCACGAGAACAGGGAGCAATCAGCCCCAGCATTTT.